The source of this T cell receptor beta chain is a study of T-cell memory formation after mild COVID-19. At the level of the study: Largely, the TCR clusters proved donor specific.

TCRdb fed the 5' RACE reads into MiXCR, producing one record per CDR3 protein. Of some 340,000 distinct CDR3 sequences detected, approximately 12% appear once; the ten largest clones hold roughly a fifth. This clonotype showed up many times. Its antigen is undetermined. General study findings and limits: Memory cells collected pre-infection included some clones that later responded, suggesting cross-reactive memory joined.

Germline lookup yields CDR1 SGHTA and CDR2 FQGNSA. This CDR3 has 15 residues. V lost 5 bases, J lost 7 bases, and 17 bases lay in between. The chain recombines TRBV7-2 with TRBJ2-2; D is perhaps TRBD2 (6 bases). This receptor was obtained from a man between 18 and 29 years old who had mild COVID-19 (a few samples of this study predate the infection). Cell type and time point are not known. The sequenced sample consisted of PBMCs or a T cell subset sorted from them (not recorded which). CDR3 nucleotide sequence: TGTGCCAGCAGCCTTGCGGGACTTGCACGCGGGGAGCTGTTTTTT. The encoded protein is CASSLAGLARGELFF.